Listed below are T cell receptor beta chains from one sample, sequenced in a study of cytomegalovirus exposure and HLA in healthy donors. The assay was immunoSEQ multiplex PCR, and TCRdb's table has in-frame clones only and misses some. The sample includes more than 110,000 clones, 70% to 80% seen only once; the top ten take over 3%. Sequenced material: PBMCs. Every receptor here comes from a female donor in good health and CMV-seronegative. Each CDR3 is given with its conserved first and last residue. A D gene is named only where the DNA matches it firmly. The size entry is marked missing in some rows and otherwise reads once, few, many or a size class.

clone_size: NA; j_call: TRBJ1-2; v_call: TRBV25-1; d_call: TRBD1; cdr3_aa: CASRKGAGGYTF; cdr3_nt: TGTGCCAGCCGGAAGGGGGCTGGTGGCTACACCTTC
clone_size: few; j_call: TRBJ2-7; v_call: TRBV5-1; d_call: NA; cdr3_aa: CASSFRSDRGGPYF; cdr3_nt: TGCGCCAGCAGCTTCAGGTCGGACAGAGGCGGCCCGTACTTC
clone_size: NA; j_call: TRBJ2-1; v_call: TRBV15; d_call: NA; cdr3_aa: CATSRDLGSHNEQFF; cdr3_nt: TGTGCCACCAGCAGAGATCTCGGGAGCCACAATGAGCAGTTCTTC
clone_size: few; j_call: TRBJ1-4; v_call: TRBV10-3; d_call: NA; cdr3_aa: CAISGEAREEKLFF; cdr3_nt: TGTGCCATCAGTGGGGAGGCCAGGGAGGAAAAACTGTTTTTT
clone_size: NA; j_call: TRBJ1-2; v_call: TRBV5-1; d_call: TRBD1; cdr3_aa: CASSLAGTGSCGYTF; cdr3_nt: TGCGCCAGCAGCTTGGCGGGGACAGGGAGTTGTGGCTACACCTTC
clone_size: NA; j_call: TRBJ2-5; v_call: TRBV10-3; d_call: NA; cdr3_aa: CAISGGQQTQYF; cdr3_nt: TGTGCCATCAGTGGAGGCCAACAAACCCAGTACTTC
clone_size: NA; j_call: TRBJ2-5; v_call: TRBV5-1; d_call: NA; cdr3_aa: CASSWSRYTETQYF; cdr3_nt: TGCGCCAGCAGCTGGAGTCGCTACACCGAGACCCAGTACTTC
clone_size: NA; j_call: TRBJ1-6; v_call: TRBV27; d_call: NA; cdr3_aa: CASSLSGLNSPLHF; cdr3_nt: TGTGCCAGCAGTTTAAGCGGACTAAATTCACCCCTCCACTTT
clone_size: NA; j_call: TRBJ2-7; v_call: TRBV19; d_call: TRBD1; cdr3_aa: CASSIAGQGLDEQYF; cdr3_nt: TGTGCCAGTAGTATAGCGGGACAGGGTCTGGACGAGCAGTACTTC
clone_size: NA; j_call: TRBJ2-2; v_call: TRBV5-1; d_call: TRBD1; cdr3_aa: CASRGTGVTGELFF; cdr3_nt: TGCGCCAGCAGGGGGACAGGGGTCACCGGGGAGCTGTTTTTT
clone_size: few; j_call: TRBJ2-5; v_call: TRBV7-2; d_call: NA; cdr3_aa: CASSRNPRETQYF; cdr3_nt: TGTGCCAGCAGCCGGAATCCCAGGGAGACCCAGTACTTC
clone_size: NA; j_call: TRBJ1-1; v_call: TRBV7-2; d_call: TRBD1; cdr3_aa: CASNNQPGQPRWAFF; cdr3_nt: TGTGCCAGCAACAACCAACCGGGACAGCCCCGATGGGCTTTCTTT
clone_size: NA; j_call: TRBJ2-7; v_call: TRBV30; d_call: NA; cdr3_aa: CAWNEGARIGEQYF; cdr3_nt: TGTGCCTGGAACGAGGGAGCGCGTATCGGCGAGCAGTACTTC
clone_size: few; j_call: TRBJ2-3; v_call: TRBV5-4; d_call: TRBD2; cdr3_aa: CASSSRTSGVGDTQYF; cdr3_nt: TGTGCCAGCAGCTCCCGGACTAGCGGGGTGGGAGATACGCAGTATTTT
clone_size: NA; j_call: TRBJ1-1; v_call: TRBV19; d_call: NA; cdr3_aa: CASLEQGAAFF; cdr3_nt: TGTGCCAGTCTCGAACAGGGTGCGGCTTTCTTT
clone_size: NA; j_call: TRBJ1-5; v_call: TRBV19; d_call: TRBD1; cdr3_aa: CASSAGTGFGNQPQHF; cdr3_nt: TGTGCCAGTAGTGCCGGGACAGGATTCGGCAATCAGCCCCAGCATTTT
clone_size: NA; j_call: TRBJ2-5; v_call: TRBV2; d_call: NA; cdr3_aa: CASSPLGLAGETQYF; cdr3_nt: TGTGCCAGCAGTCCCCTCGGGCTAGCAGGAGAGACCCAGTACTTC
clone_size: NA; j_call: TRBJ1-3; v_call: TRBV15; d_call: NA; cdr3_aa: CATSKDSSGNTIYF; cdr3_nt: TGTGCCACCAGCAAGGACAGTTCTGGAAACACCATATATTTT
clone_size: few; j_call: TRBJ2-7; v_call: TRBV6-1; d_call: NA; cdr3_aa: CASPGLLEGSYEQYF; cdr3_nt: TGTGCCAGCCCTGGACTGCTTGAGGGCTCCTACGAGCAGTACTTC
clone_size: NA; j_call: TRBJ2-7; v_call: TRBV5-6; d_call: NA; cdr3_aa: CASSLRDAESYEQYF; cdr3_nt: TGTGCCAGCAGCCTGCGGGACGCAGAGTCCTACGAGCAGTACTTC
clone_size: NA; j_call: TRBJ1-4; v_call: TRBV7-9; d_call: NA; cdr3_aa: CASSLREKLFF; cdr3_nt: TGTGCCAGCAGCTTACGTGAAAAACTGTTTTTT
clone_size: NA; j_call: TRBJ2-2; v_call: TRBV5-1; d_call: TRBD2; cdr3_aa: CASSPVPSGSTGELFF; cdr3_nt: TGCGCCAGCAGCCCGGTTCCTAGCGGGAGTACCGGGGAGCTGTTTTTT
clone_size: NA; j_call: TRBJ2-1; v_call: TRBV19; d_call: TRBD1; cdr3_aa: CASSSSGTGILNEQFF; cdr3_nt: TGTGCCAGTAGTTCGTCGGGGACAGGGATCCTCAATGAGCAGTTCTTC
clone_size: NA; j_call: TRBJ2-2; v_call: TRBV9; d_call: NA; cdr3_aa: CASSVEASPAGELFF; cdr3_nt: TGTGCCAGCAGCGTAGAGGCTAGCCCAGCCGGGGAGCTGTTTTTT
clone_size: NA; j_call: TRBJ2-5; v_call: TRBV15; d_call: NA; cdr3_aa: CATSRVNAGQETQYF; cdr3_nt: TGTGCCACCAGCAGAGTGAACGCAGGCCAAGAGACCCAGTACTTC
clone_size: NA; j_call: TRBJ2-7; v_call: TRBV29-1; d_call: NA; cdr3_aa: CSVVWVQGGPYEQYF; cdr3_nt: TGCAGCGTTGTTTGGGTACAGGGTGGGCCCTACGAGCAGTACTTC
clone_size: NA; j_call: TRBJ1-2; v_call: TRBV7-6; d_call: TRBD1; cdr3_aa: CASSPDRAYGYTF; cdr3_nt: TGTGCCAGCAGCCCCGACAGGGCGTATGGCTACACCTTC
clone_size: NA; j_call: TRBJ2-1; v_call: TRBV11-3; d_call: NA; cdr3_aa: CASSFRNEQFF; cdr3_nt: TGTGCCAGCAGCTTTCGCAATGAGCAGTTCTTC
clone_size: NA; j_call: TRBJ2-3; v_call: TRBV19; d_call: TRBD2; cdr3_aa: CASRVRGAMTDTQYF; cdr3_nt: TGTGCCAGTAGGGTGCGGGGGGCGATGACAGATACGCAGTATTTT
clone_size: few; j_call: TRBJ2-2; v_call: TRBV7-6; d_call: TRBD1; cdr3_aa: CASSRGQVNTGELFF; cdr3_nt: TGTGCCAGCAGCCGGGGACAGGTTAACACCGGGGAGCTGTTTTTT
clone_size: many; j_call: TRBJ1-1; v_call: TRBV5-6; d_call: TRBD1; cdr3_aa: CASSSTGSKAFF; cdr3_nt: TGTGCCAGCAGCTCGACAGGGAGCAAAGCTTTCTTT
clone_size: NA; j_call: TRBJ2-7; v_call: TRBV27; d_call: TRBD1; cdr3_aa: CASSLNQGVSYEQYF; cdr3_nt: TGTGCCAGCAGTTTAAATCAGGGGGTCTCCTACGAGCAGTACTTC
clone_size: NA; j_call: TRBJ2-1; v_call: TRBV7-9; d_call: TRBD2; cdr3_aa: CASSLEGGSYEQFF; cdr3_nt: TGTGCCAGCAGCTTAGAAGGCGGGAGTTATGAGCAGTTCTTC
clone_size: NA; j_call: TRBJ2-7; v_call: TRBV6-5; d_call: TRBD1; cdr3_aa: CASSFAQGAYEQYF; cdr3_nt: TGTGCCAGCAGTTTCGCACAGGGGGCTTACGAGCAGTACTTC
clone_size: NA; j_call: TRBJ2-5; v_call: TRBV7-8; d_call: TRBD2; cdr3_aa: CASSSPGLAAGETQYF; cdr3_nt: TGTGCCAGCAGCTCACCGGGACTAGCGGCTGGGGAGACCCAGTACTTC
clone_size: once; j_call: TRBJ2-7; v_call: TRBV11-3; d_call: TRBD2; cdr3_aa: CASSLEASGGYEQYF; cdr3_nt: TGTGCCAGCAGCTTAGAGGCTAGCGGGGGTTACGAGCAGTACTTC
clone_size: NA; j_call: TRBJ1-2; v_call: TRBV4-1; d_call: NA; cdr3_aa: CASSQEGYYGLNSVGFDGYTF; cdr3_nt: TGCGCCAGCAGCCAGGAGGGTTACTATGGCTTAAACTCGGTTGGCTTTGATGGCTACACCTTC
clone_size: NA; j_call: TRBJ2-1; v_call: TRBV19; d_call: NA; cdr3_aa: CASSPSRNNEQFF; cdr3_nt: TGTGCCAGTAGTCCTAGCCGAAACAATGAGCAGTTCTTC
clone_size: NA; j_call: TRBJ1-6; v_call: TRBV14; d_call: NA; cdr3_aa: CASSQDSTLGHSPLHF; cdr3_nt: TGTGCCAGCAGCCAAGATTCTACTCTTGGTCATTCACCCCTCCACTTT
clone_size: NA; j_call: TRBJ2-1; v_call: TRBV7-2; d_call: TRBD2; cdr3_aa: CASSLEGAGDVRDEQFF; cdr3_nt: TGTGCCAGCAGCTTAGAAGGGGCGGGGGACGTGCGGGATGAGCAGTTCTTC
clone_size: NA; j_call: TRBJ2-1; v_call: TRBV5-4; d_call: TRBD2; cdr3_aa: CASSMGLAGAYNEQFF; cdr3_nt: TGTGCCAGCAGCATGGGACTAGCGGGTGCCTACAATGAGCAGTTCTTC
clone_size: NA; j_call: TRBJ2-7; v_call: TRBV27; d_call: NA; cdr3_aa: CASSPSQPWSYEQYF; cdr3_nt: TGTGCCAGCAGTCCGTCACAGCCCTGGTCCTACGAGCAGTACTTC
clone_size: NA; j_call: TRBJ1-2; v_call: TRBV6-5; d_call: TRBD1; cdr3_aa: CASSYSTGVGYTF; cdr3_nt: TGTGCCAGCAGTTACTCGACAGGGGTAGGCTACACCTTC
clone_size: NA; j_call: TRBJ2-5; v_call: TRBV2; d_call: TRBD2; cdr3_aa: CASSDFVSLGEREGQETQYF; cdr3_nt: TGTGCCAGCAGTGATTTCGTTTCCTTGGGCGAGCGGGAGGGACAAGAGACCCAGTACTTC
clone_size: NA; j_call: TRBJ2-3; v_call: TRBV9; d_call: TRBD1; cdr3_aa: CASSVGTGPGTDTQYF; cdr3_nt: TGTGCCAGCAGCGTGGGGACAGGGCCGGGCACAGATACGCAGTATTTT
clone_size: NA; j_call: TRBJ2-7; v_call: TRBV9; d_call: TRBD2; cdr3_aa: CASSVGLADEQYF; cdr3_nt: TGTGCCAGCAGCGTGGGACTAGCAGACGAGCAGTACTTC
clone_size: NA; j_call: TRBJ2-3; v_call: TRBV9; d_call: TRBD2; cdr3_aa: CASSVAGDYTDTQYF; cdr3_nt: TGTGCCAGCAGCGTAGCCGGGGACTACACAGATACGCAGTATTTT
clone_size: NA; j_call: TRBJ2-7; v_call: TRBV7-2; d_call: TRBD2; cdr3_aa: CASSLASSGRTTSYEQYF; cdr3_nt: TGTGCCAGCAGCTTAGCGTCTAGCGGGAGGACTACGTCCTACGAGCAGTACTTC
clone_size: NA; j_call: TRBJ2-7; v_call: TRBV23-1; d_call: TRBD1; cdr3_aa: CASSHRRGLDEQYF; cdr3_nt: TGCGCCAGCAGCCATCGTAGGGGGCTCGACGAGCAGTACTTC
clone_size: once; j_call: TRBJ2-1; v_call: TRBV5-1; d_call: TRBD2; cdr3_aa: CASSLRSGRPGNEQFF; cdr3_nt: TGCGCCAGCAGCTTGCGTAGCGGGAGGCCAGGGAATGAGCAGTTCTTC
clone_size: few; j_call: TRBJ1-1; v_call: TRBV7-2; d_call: NA; cdr3_aa: CASSLTGLNTEAFF; cdr3_nt: TGTGCCAGCAGCTTGACAGGTCTGAACACTGAAGCTTTCTTT
clone_size: once; j_call: TRBJ1-2; v_call: TRBV2; d_call: TRBD1; cdr3_aa: CASSGQGKDYGYTF; cdr3_nt: TGTGCCAGCAGTGGACAGGGAAAGGACTATGGCTACACCTTC
clone_size: NA; j_call: TRBJ2-7; v_call: TRBV6-6; d_call: NA; cdr3_aa: CASSYEGVLGYEQYF; cdr3_nt: TGTGCCAGCAGTTACGAGGGCGTTCTGGGCTACGAGCAGTACTTC
clone_size: NA; j_call: TRBJ2-5; v_call: TRBV27; d_call: TRBD2; cdr3_aa: CASRGLAGGYETQYF; cdr3_nt: TGTGCCAGCAGAGGACTAGCGGGGGGGTATGAGACCCAGTACTTC
clone_size: NA; j_call: TRBJ1-1; v_call: TRBV14; d_call: NA; cdr3_aa: CASSQDIGAIPNTEAFF; cdr3_nt: TGTGCCAGCAGCCAAGACATAGGGGCCATCCCGAACACTGAAGCTTTCTTT
clone_size: NA; j_call: TRBJ1-2; v_call: TRBV29-1; d_call: NA; cdr3_aa: CSVEDPRTLGYTF; cdr3_nt: TGCAGCGTTGAAGACCCCCGAACTCTCGGCTACACCTTC
clone_size: NA; j_call: TRBJ2-3; v_call: TRBV5-4; d_call: NA; cdr3_aa: CASSLDRDTQYF; cdr3_nt: TGTGCCAGCAGCTTGGACAGAGATACGCAGTATTTT